This record covers a single T cell receptor (beta chain). This clonotype has just a few counts. This clone's antigen is unknown. The input lacks base qualities; no much larger clone sits a single base away. Library generation was performed with 5' RACE. The listed sequencing device is Illumina HiSeq 2000. A universal primer binding site was introduced by template switching, and a unique molecular identifier was present in the final cDNA, enabling accurate counting of TCR cDNA molecules. Specific primers in the conserved constant-segment region were used to synthesize first-strand cDNA for TCR alpha and beta chains. To control for contamination, each cDNA library was double barcoded with a SMART-Mk sample barcode plus Illumina barcodes. Two successive PCR steps introduced TruSeq adapter sequences along with Illumina sample barcodes. Sequencing of the TCR alpha and beta cDNA libraries was done on the Illumina HiSeq platform using custom primers. Per the authors' processing: Raw reads were processed with MiGEC to extract unique molecular identifiers, and MiXCR was used to determine CDR3 positions. Recombination models were inferred per individual with the repgenHMM and IGoR tools using an EM algorithm. Shared clonotypes were analyzed with the tcR package in R, and sharing was normalized by the product of cloneset sizes. To study raw recombination without the effects of thymic and clonal selection, out-of-frame nonproductive sequences were analyzed. TCRdb redid the processing of the public reads, applying fastp at Q25 and MiXCR, and retained in-frame beta chains. Records with the same CDR3 protein are collapsed into one entry carrying the most frequent genes and DNA. None of the V and J calls come from the authors' own analysis; TCRdb made them. The sample contains about 460,000 distinct CDR3 sequences, 13% to 15% of them found a single time. Jointly, the top ten make up around 0.52% of the sample.

These data originate in a study of identical twins (dated by TCRdb to the mid-2010s). Looking at the study overall: To test whether fetal clonotypes persist, this study deep-sequenced TCR alpha and beta repertoires from monozygotic twins, from unrelated adults of various ages, and from cord blood. To rule out contamination, replicate twin experiments were performed at different times with different library preparation protocols.

The paper as a whole reports these results and caveats: Because the same donors could not be followed over many years, the conclusions depended on cross-sectional statistical analysis. In monozygotic twins, recombination models systematically underestimated out-of-frame TCR alpha sharing, but the models matched the sharing seen between unrelated individuals. Invariant T cells such as MAIT and iNKT could partly confound zero-insertion analyses, though diverse VJ usage argued against this for most clonotypes. The excess sharing between twins in beta out-of-frame sequences was weaker because fewer shared sequences reduced the signal-to-noise ratio. Fewer insertions were carried by abundant cord blood beta clonotypes; a weaker similar trend was observed in young adult naive repertoires, while no such trend was observed in memory repertoires. Compared with coincidental sharing between unrelated individuals, out-of-frame TCR alpha sequences shared between twins had an excess of sequences with low generation probability.

V is cut back by 6 bases and J by 0 bases, with 4 bases in the junction unmatched. The CDR3, from cysteine to phenylalanine, totals 16 residues. Only the CDR3 DNA stays, 48 bases, in frame from base 1. The germline V gene (reference sequence) supplies CDR1 LGHDT and CDR2 YNNKEL. Every donor in the study was a healthy Caucasian. The twin cohort comprised three pairs of female monozygotic twins, all aged about 18 to 30 years. Positive isolation kits from Invitrogen were used to isolate CD4+ and CD8+ T cell populations. The same specimen was also included in a second study, on yellow fever vaccine responses in identical twins. The second publication reports: The authors reported that the T cell response to vaccination in identical twins appeared partly convergent and partly personalized. In the study, vaccine-responding T cell clones were precisely tracked in identical twins.

Input material: CD4+ T cells sorted from blood. The origin of this receptor is a woman in her late teens or twenties in good health. This sequence uses TRBV3-1 and TRBJ2-2; TRBD2 aligns with 10 central bases. The CDR3 region: CASRLAGGSNTGELFF. Here is the DNA: TGTGCCAGCAGGTTAGCGGGGGGATCGAACACCGGGGAGCTGTTTTTT.